This T cell receptor beta chain was recovered during a study of response to subunit inactivated influenza vaccine. Findings of the study overall: The authors proposed limited new T cell recruitment per seasonal influenza vaccination.

In its sample, this clonotype was seen a few times. Its antigen is undetermined. Looked up from germline, CDR1 is DFQATT and CDR2 is SNEGSKA (reference sequence). This CDR3 is 14 amino acids long. V gave up 5 bases and J gave up 7 bases, with 18 bases separating them. MiXCR, run by TCRdb on the RT-PCR reads, gives a single entry per CDR3 protein. The top ten hold roughly 6.4% of the sample, which has some 640,000 distinct CDR3 sequences, about 15% seen once. The gene calls are TRBV20-1 and TRBJ1-5; D uncertain. The sample in question was PBMCs from blood, obtained 14 days before vaccination. This receptor was identified in a man between 50 and 59 years old who received an inactivated influenza vaccine. DNA for the CDR3: TGCAGTGCTCACCCTGCCCGGACCTCCCAGCCCCAGCATTTT. This sequence encodes CSAHPARTSQPQHF.